This T cell receptor beta chain was identified during a study of T cells after yellow fever vaccination. The germline V gene has CDR1 SEHNR and CDR2 FQNEAQ (reference sequence). V dropped 6 bases and J dropped 7 bases, with 10 bases sitting between them. CDR3 size: 12 residues. The study made its TCR cDNA through 5'RACE template switching. That step introduced a universal primer site along with UMIs. TCRdb re-derived calls from the 5' RACE reads in MiXCR, one entry per CDR3 protein. The table shows some 200,000 distinct CDR3 sequences, with approximately 9.9% occurring only once. Study outcomes and limitations: Post-booster repertoires contained most primary-vaccination clones again (approximately 95% CD4, 85% to 90% CD8).

A word on this clonotype: The antigen is unknown.

The TCR was taken from a man aged 18 to 30 who received the YFV17D yellow fever vaccine. The chain carries TRBV7-9 and TRBJ2-1; D call uncertain. The source material was CD8+ T cells sorted from PBMCs, sampled 15 days after the yellow fever booster vaccination. The CDR3 DNA sequence: TGTGCCAGCAGACAGACCGGGAATGAGCAGTTCTTC. Its translation: CASRQTGNEQFF.